This T cell receptor beta chain was identified during a study of blood T cell repertoires in COVID-19. Study as a whole: Sources were T cells, B-cell-depleted T cells, or PBMCs; the material itself was cDNA or gDNA.

In the authors' workflow: For nucleated cells, counts were estimated from reference gene primer amplification. Data came from immunoSEQ multiplex PCR; TCRdb stores just in-frame clones and leaves some out. D and trimming come from the DNA, and the V and J calls and clone size come from that table. The profile shows around 220,000 clones, about 90% of them singletons. CDR1 and CDR2 (germline): MNHEY, SVGEGT. V lost 2 bases and J 2 bases, leaving 11 bases between the germline ends. This CDR3 contains 15 residues. Those who participated ranged in age from roughly 18 to 90 years and resided in about two dozen US areas. Clinical histories supplied by participants themselves formed the basis of cohort assignment.

The gene calls are TRBV6-2 or TRBV6-3 and TRBJ2-3; D call uncertain. Sample: PBMCs or T cells enriched from blood (not recorded which). The sequence was obtained from a woman in her twenties or thirties with acute COVID-19. The CDR3 bases are TGTGCCAGCAGTTACGGTCAGGATGACACAGATACGCAGTATTTT. This codes for CASSYGQDDTDTQYF.